This T cell receptor beta chain was recorded in a study of post-analysis software for immune sequencing data. Notes on this clonotype: Its antigen remains unknown.

cDNA libraries of TCR beta carried unique molecular identifiers. TCRdb itself ran the PCR reads through MiXCR, one entry per CDR3 protein. The table has more than 500,000 distinct CDR3 sequences, roughly 34% seen once. The V gene lost 6 bases and the J gene lost 0 bases, with 11 bases spanning the gap. CDR1 and CDR2 from the germline V gene are DFQATT and SNEGSKA (reference sequence). The CDR3 has 13 residues. Findings of the study overall: In patients, 4 to 6 TRBV segments were more frequent than in controls, with TRBV5-6, TRBV5-1 and TRBV20-1 among them. Controls significantly exceeded multiple sclerosis patients in normalized Chao1 diversity.

This receptor was obtained from a girl aged 2 to 17 with multiple sclerosis. Sequences were obtained from blood. J is TRBJ1-1 and V is TRBV20-1; D ambiguous. CDR3 sequence reads: CSARLEVNTEAFF. CDR3 sequence (DNA): TGCAGTGCGCGACTGGAGGTGAACACTGAAGCTTTCTTT.